This is a list of T cell receptor beta chains from one sample in a study of vaccination and CD4 T cells after COVID-19. Each CDR3 protein is one row after TCRdb ran MiXCR on the PCR reads. The sample carries about 1,900 distinct CDR3 sequences, approximately 61% recorded once. Their target antigens are unknown. Here the sequenced sample was CD4+ T cells from blood, cultured in vitro, taken after SARS-CoV-2 vaccination. The receptors were gathered from a human donor who had recovered from COVID-19. CDR3s include the opening cysteine and the closing phenylalanine or tryptophan. The D gene is left open where the match is weak. Only part of the rows carry a size: once, few, many, or a class if the clone is expanded.

V	size	J	D	DNA	CDR3
TRBV6-5	NA	TRBJ1-2	NA	TGTGCCAGCAGTTACGAGGGAAACTATGGCTACACCTTC	CASSYEGNYGYTF
TRBV7-9	NA	TRBJ1-3	NA	TGTGCCAGCACCATAGAGCCTACTGGAAACACCATATATTTT	CASTIEPTGNTIYF
TRBV6-2/TRBV6-3	NA	TRBJ1-1	NA	TGTGCCGCCACCGAGTTCGGGGGGATGAACACTGAAGCTTTCTTT	CAATEFGGMNTEAFF
TRBV28	NA	TRBJ1-1	NA	TGTGCCAGTCGGACGGGGAACACTGAAGCTTTCTTT	CASRTGNTEAFF
TRBV6-1	few	TRBJ1-5	TRBD1	TGTGCCAGCACCCGGGGGGAGGACAGGGCCTATCAGCCCCAGCATTTT	CASTRGEDRAYQPQHF
TRBV27	NA	TRBJ2-3	NA	TGTGCCAGCAGGGAGGGGGGCACAGATACGCAGTATTTT	CASREGGTDTQYF
TRBV5-4	NA	TRBJ1-5	NA	TGTGCCAGCAGCTTGGACAGAGGCAATCAGCCCCAGCATTTT	CASSLDRGNQPQHF
TRBV27	NA	TRBJ1-5	NA	TGTGCCAGCAGTTTATCGGGGGGTCAGCCCCAGCATTTT	CASSLSGGQPQHF
TRBV10-3	NA	TRBJ1-6	NA	TGTGCCATCAGTGGGGAGTTTAATTCACCCCTCCACTTT	CAISGEFNSPLHF
TRBV25-1	NA	TRBJ2-5	TRBD2	TGTGCCAGCAACGCGAGTCCCGGGACTAGCGGGGGACAAGAGACCCAGTACTTC	CASNASPGTSGGQETQYF
TRBV7-2	hyperexpanded	TRBJ1-1	NA	TGTGCCAGCAGCTTAGACGGCGGACCAGGTGAAGCTTTCTTT	CASSLDGGPGEAFF
TRBV15	NA	TRBJ2-3	NA	TGTGCCACCAGCCCGGGGTTTAGCGCAGATACGCAGTATTTT	CATSPGFSADTQYF
TRBV7-9	NA	TRBJ2-5	TRBD2	TGTGCCAGCAGCATTACCGGACTAGCGCCCCGGGAGACCCAGTACTTC	CASSITGLAPRETQYF
TRBV6-2/TRBV6-3	medium-sized	TRBJ1-3	NA	TGTGCCAGCACCCAAGCAGGGACTGGAAACACCATATATTTT	CASTQAGTGNTIYF
TRBV7-6	few	TRBJ1-1	NA	TGTGCCAGCAGCTTAAACGAGGGGCACGAAGCTTTCTTT	CASSLNEGHEAFF
TRBV6-1	once	TRBJ1-5	TRBD1	TGTGCCAGCAGCTCCACAGGGGTGAATCAGCCCCAGCATTTT	CASSSTGVNQPQHF
TRBV5-4	NA	TRBJ1-6	TRBD1	TGTGCCAGCAGTCTGGGGCGACAGGGAGATAATTCACCCCTCCACTTT	CASSLGRQGDNSPLHF
TRBV4-2	NA	TRBJ2-4	NA	TGTGCCAGCAGCCAAGGTAACGGAAACATTCAGTACTTC	CASSQGNGNIQYF
TRBV6-1	NA	TRBJ1-2	NA	TGTGCCAGCAGACGGGCCCCAGGGAACTATGGCTACACCTTC	CASRRAPGNYGYTF
TRBV11-3	NA	TRBJ2-7	TRBD1	TGTGCCAGCGAAGACAGGGGGCCTGACGAGCAGTACTTC	CASEDRGPDEQYF
TRBV19	NA	TRBJ2-5	TRBD2	TGTGCCAGTAGTATAGGGAGCGGGGGACGGGAGACCCAGTACTTC	CASSIGSGGRETQYF
TRBV6-1	NA	TRBJ2-6	TRBD1	TGTGCCAGCAGGGGGACAGGGGGCATCTCGGGGGCCAACGTCCTGACTTTC	CASRGTGGISGANVLTF
TRBV7-9	NA	TRBJ1-1	NA	TGTGCCAGCAGCTCCCTCAGGGTAGGATCGACTGAAGCTTTCTTT	CASSSLRVGSTEAFF
TRBV12-3/TRBV12-4	NA	TRBJ1-2	NA	TGTGCCAGCAGTTTGATCGGACAGTATGGCTACACCTTC	CASSLIGQYGYTF
TRBV7-2	NA	TRBJ2-1	TRBD2	TGTGCCAGCAGCTTAGTGGTCGCTAGCGGGGGGTACAATGAGCAGTTCTTC	CASSLVVASGGYNEQFF
TRBV21-1	NA	TRBJ1-1	NA	TGTGCCAGCAGCCTCGGGAAGACTGAAGCTTTCTTT	CASSLGKTEAFF
TRBV19	NA	TRBJ1-1	NA	TGTGCCAGTAGTGGGGGCCTTGCTGAAGCTTTCTTT	CASSGGLAEAFF
TRBV9	NA	TRBJ2-7	TRBD1	TGTGCCAGCAGCATCGGACAGGGGTCCTACGAGCAGTACTTC	CASSIGQGSYEQYF
TRBV6-1	NA	TRBJ2-3	NA	TGTGCCAGCAGCAACAGGCAAGATACGCAGTATTTT	CASSNRQDTQYF
TRBV24-1	NA	TRBJ2-3	TRBD1	TGTGCCACCAGTGATCCCAGGACAGGGTCGGGCGATACGCAGTATTTT	CATSDPRTGSGDTQYF
TRBV19	NA	TRBJ2-1	NA	TGTGCCAGTAGCGAACAGGGGAGGAATGAGCAGTTCTTC	CASSEQGRNEQFF
TRBV7-3	NA	TRBJ2-2	TRBD2	TGTGCCAGCAGCGCCGCCGGCCGGGGGACTAGCCCTGGCGGGGAGCTGTTTTTT	CASSAAGRGTSPGGELFF
TRBV7-9	once	TRBJ2-4	NA	TGTGCCAGCAGCTGGGGGTGGGGGTCAGCCAAAAACATTCAGTACTTC	CASSWGWGSAKNIQYF
TRBV25-1	once	TRBJ2-5	NA	TGTGCCAGCAGTCGAATGACCACAGGAGAGACCCAGTACTTC	CASSRMTTGETQYF
TRBV7-9	NA	TRBJ2-1	TRBD1	TGTGCCAGCAGTGACCGACGATTGACAGGGGACAATGAGCAGTTCTTC	CASSDRRLTGDNEQFF
TRBV6-5	NA	TRBJ1-2	NA	TGTGCCAGCAGTTCGTCAGGGTACGACTATGGCTACACCTTC	CASSSSGYDYGYTF
TRBV20-1	few	TRBJ1-3	NA	TGCAGTGCTCAAGGGTTAGCTGGAAACACCATATATTTT	CSAQGLAGNTIYF
TRBV28	once	TRBJ2-7	TRBD1	TGTGCCAGCGGTAAGGGGACAGGGGTCGAGCAGTACTTC	CASGKGTGVEQYF
TRBV11-2	NA	TRBJ2-3	TRBD1	TGTGCCAGCAGCTTAGGGGACAGGGCCACAGATACGCAGTATTTT	CASSLGDRATDTQYF
TRBV28	NA	TRBJ2-1	TRBD2	TGTGCCAGCAGTTTAAAACTAGCGGTCCTCTACAATGAGCAGTTCTTC	CASSLKLAVLYNEQFF
TRBV6-1	NA	TRBJ2-5	NA	TGTGCCAGCAACGAGAATACGGTTGGCGACCAGTACTTC	CASNENTVGDQYF
TRBV20-1	NA	TRBJ1-1	NA	TGCAGTGCTAGGAGTGGTGAGCGCGCGGCGGTAGCTTTCTTT	CSARSGERAAVAFF
TRBV30	NA	TRBJ1-2	NA	TGTGCCTGGAGTCTCGGCAGGGATCATGGCTACACCTTC	CAWSLGRDHGYTF
TRBV19	NA	TRBJ1-2	TRBD1	TGTGCCAGTAGTATACTAGGGGGACAGTTCTACACCTTC	CASSILGGQFYTF
TRBV20-1	once	TRBJ1-6	TRBD1	TGCAGTGCTAGACTTGGACAGGGCTCACCCCTCCACTTT	CSARLGQGSPLHF
TRBV20-1	NA	TRBJ1-1	TRBD1	TGCAGTGCTAGAGATCGGGTAGGACAGGGGGTGAACACTGAAGCTTTCTTT	CSARDRVGQGVNTEAFF
TRBV6-2/TRBV6-3	NA	TRBJ1-5	NA	TGTGCCAGCAGTTACGTAGAGGGTTTGGCTAGCAATCAGCCCCAGCATTTT	CASSYVEGLASNQPQHF
TRBV6-6	once	TRBJ2-4	TRBD1	TGTGCCAGCAGTTCCGGACAGGGGGAGGCCAAAAACATTCAGTACTTC	CASSSGQGEAKNIQYF